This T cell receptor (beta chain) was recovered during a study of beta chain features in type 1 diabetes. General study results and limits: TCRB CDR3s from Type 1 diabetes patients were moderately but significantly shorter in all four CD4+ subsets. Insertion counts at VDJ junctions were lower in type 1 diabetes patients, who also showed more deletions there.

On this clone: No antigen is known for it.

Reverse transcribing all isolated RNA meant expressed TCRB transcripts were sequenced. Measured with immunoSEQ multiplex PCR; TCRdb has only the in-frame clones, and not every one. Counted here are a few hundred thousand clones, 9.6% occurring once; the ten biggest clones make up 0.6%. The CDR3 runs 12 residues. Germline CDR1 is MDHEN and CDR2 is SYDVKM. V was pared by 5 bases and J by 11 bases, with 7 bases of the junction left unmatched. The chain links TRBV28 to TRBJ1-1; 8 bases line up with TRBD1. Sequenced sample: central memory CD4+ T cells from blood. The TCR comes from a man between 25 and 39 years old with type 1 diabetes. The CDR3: CASSGQTGDAFF. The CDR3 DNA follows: TGTGCCAGCAGTGGACAGACAGGGGATGCTTTCTTT.